This T cell receptor beta chain was sequenced in a study of blood T cells in healthy people across ages. Findings and limits, study-wide: Any changes in expanded clonotypes were possibly confounded, as donor CMV status remained unknown. Per million T cells, TCR beta diversity dropped roughly linearly as age increased.

With a J-beta primer mix and a sample-barcoded 5' primer, a second PCR ran roughly 6 to 12 cycles. Using its own MiXCR run on the 5' RACE reads, TCRdb lists one record per CDR3 protein. The data show roughly 830,000 distinct CDR3 sequences, 55% to 65% seen once. This clonotype was counted between two and nine times. What it recognizes is unknown. Source material: blood. The source of this sequence is a man younger than 40 in good health.

The CDR3, as DNA: TGTGCCACCGCCGGGACATCGGGCTACAATGAGCAGTTCTTC. Translating it yields CATAGTSGYNEQFF. The chain couples TRBV10-3 to TRBJ2-1; possibly TRBD1 for D (6 bases). CDR1 is ENHRY and CDR2 is SYGVKD in the germline V gene. This CDR3 comprises 14 residues. Trimming took off 10 bases at V and 3 bases at J, with 16 bases between the two ends.